This T cell receptor (beta chain) was retrieved from a study of identical twins. Whole-study results and caveats: While abundant cord blood beta clonotypes carried fewer insertions, memory repertoires showed no such pattern. One should note that invariant MAIT and iNKT cells could partly confound zero-insertion analyses.

TCRdb independently ran MiXCR on the 5' RACE reads; one entry per CDR3 protein. The table shows approximately 590,000 distinct CDR3 sequences, with approximately 9.6% occurring only once. Notes on this clonotype: Its antigen remains unknown.

CDR1 is MDHEN, CDR2 SYDVKM, per germline. This CDR3 contains 15 residues. Trimming shortened V by 6 bases and J by 1 base, and 10 bases separated the two germline ends. The same sample was also used in a study of yellow fever vaccine responses in identical twins.

This receptor was obtained from a woman aged 18-35 years in good health. Sequenced: PBMCs. This chain uses TRBV28 with TRBJ1-6, with D uncertain. The CDR3 region has the DNA TGTGCCAGCAGATGGTCCGGGTCCTATAATTCACCCCTCCACTTT. Its translation: CASRWSGSYNSPLHF.